Listed here are 24 T cell receptor beta chains from one sample, sequenced in a study of read filtering for tumor transcriptome and immune sequencing. Molecular barcoded adaptors covering alpha/delta and beta/gamma chains were used on 400 ng RNA. MiXCR was run by TCRdb on the reads, yielding one entry per CDR3 protein. The sample has around 130,000 distinct CDR3 sequences, 10% to 15% seen once. Sequences were obtained from a population of CD138-negative cells sorted from bone marrow. Receptors originate from a donor over 35 with multiple myeloma.

As for this clonotype: One base away lies a much larger clone, so this may be a sequencing read error. The chain links TRBV12-3 or TRBV12-4 to TRBJ1-1; D ambiguous. CDR3 length: 13 amino acids. DNA for the CDR3: TGTGCCAGCAGTCCGATGATGAACACTGCAGCTTTCTTT. Protein: CASSPMMNTAAFF.

This clonotype was observed at least ten times. The rearrangement uses TRBV19 and TRBJ2-2, with unresolved D. V lost 4 bases and J lost 6, with 12 bases in between. The CDR3 sequence is 14 residues long. Germline V gene data show CDR1 as LNHDA and CDR2 as SQIVND (reference sequence). This CDR3 reads CASSTTLWAGELFF. The CDR3 nucleotides read TGTGCCAGTAGTACAACCCTATGGGCCGGGGAGCTGTTTTTT.

This clonotype has at least ten counts. This chain joins TRBV30 and TRBJ1-2, with a possible D match to TRBD1 (6 bases). The CDR3 is 14 residues long. V was shortened by 0 bases and J by 2 bases, with 10 bases between the two germline ends. CDR1 GTSNPN and CDR2 SVGIG come from the germline V gene (reference sequence). As DNA, the CDR3 is TGTGCCTGGAGTGTATCAGGGGTAAACTATGGCTACACCTTC. It encodes CAWSVSGVNYGYTF.

The sample holds many counts of this clonotype. Relative to the germline gene, one junction end is altered; a read error may explain this. DNA of the CDR3: TGTGCCATCAGTGCACTAGCGACGCCCGCATTCGTCTTC. This translates into CAISALATPAFVF. The chain combines TRBV10-3 with TRBJ2-7; 7 nucleotides align to TRBD2. CDR1 and CDR2 (germline): ENHRY, SYGVKD. The CDR3 consists of 13 residues.

This clonotype was seen at least ten times. The V call is TRBV29-1, the J call TRBJ2-5; D assignment may be TRBD1 or TRBD2 (6 bases each). The CDR3 loop spans 14 amino acids. The ends were cut back, 0 bases at V and 5 bases at J, with 13 bases in the middle. CDR1 is SQVTM, CDR2 ANQGSEA, per germline. The CDR3 DNA sequence: TGCAGCGTTGAAGATACCGGGGGCCGGGAGACCCAGTACTTC. Protein: CSVEDTGGRETQYF.

This clonotype was recorded a few times. The chain combines TRBV15 with TRBJ2-5; no clear D gene. CDR3 length: 15 amino acids. V was trimmed by 0 bases and J by 5 bases, leaving 13 bases between them. In germline, CDR1 is LNHNV, CDR2 YYDKDF (reference sequence). This chain's CDR3 is CATSRDQRHRETQYF. The CDR3 DNA reads TGTGCCACCAGCAGAGATCAAAGGCACCGCGAGACCCAGTACTTC.

This clonotype was recorded at least ten times. The V gene is TRBV6-2 or TRBV6-3, the J gene TRBJ2-3; D may be TRBD2 (6 bases). The V end was cut by 0 bases, the J end by 2 bases, with 18 bases between. The germline CDR1 and CDR2 sequences are MNHEY and SVGEGT. CDR3 size: 18 residues. CDR3 DNA sequence: TGTGCCAGCAGTTACTCGATGACCCCCGGACTACCCACAGATACGCAGTATTTT. Translated, it gives CASSYSMTPGLPTDTQYF.

This clonotype has at least ten counts. The genes are TRBV7-8 and TRBJ1-2; no firm D call. This CDR3 is 13 amino acids long. Germline CDR1 SGHVS, CDR2 FQNEAQ. V lost 5 bases to trimming and J lost 2 bases, with 9 bases between them. The CDR3: CASSRDINYGYTF. CDR3 bases: TGTGCCAGCAGCCGTGATATCAACTATGGCTACACCTTC. The full variable domain, its missing parts supplied by reference TRBV7-8 and TRBJ1-2, is GAGVSQSPRYKVAKRGQDVALRCDPISGHVSLFWYQQALGQGPEFLTYFQNEAQLDKSGLPSDRFFAERPEGSVSTLKIQRTQQEDSAVYLCASSRDINYGYTFGSGTRLTVV.

This clonotype was recorded at least ten times. This chain joins TRBV11-2 and TRBJ1-1; D remains ambiguous. Trimming removed 5 bases from V and 1 base from J, with 14 bases in between. CDR1 and CDR2 (germline): SGHAT, FQNNGV. The CDR3 is 15 residues long. The CDR3: CASSPSANRNTEAFF. The CDR3 bases are TGTGCCAGCAGCCCAAGCGCCAACAGGAACACTGAAGCTTTCTTT. Drawing the rest from reference TRBV11-2 and TRBJ1-1, the complete variable domain is EAGVAQSPRYKIIEKRQSVAFWCNPISGHATLYWYQQILGQGPKLLIQFQNNGVVDDSQLPKDRFSAERLKGVDSTLKIQPAKLEDSAVYLCASSPSANRNTEAFFGQGTRLTVV.

CDR3 amino acids: CASSWCAGRTDTQYF. The DNA for the CDR3 is TGTGCCAGCAGCTGGTGCGCGGGGCGCACAGATACGCAGTATTTT. J is TRBJ2-3 and V is TRBV13; weak D call: TRBD2 (6 bases). The CDR3 covers 15 residues. Trimming cost V 4 bases and J 1 base, with 12 bases left between them. Germline V gives CDR1 PRHDT, CDR2 FYEKMQ (reference sequence). Combining the CDR3 with reference TRBV13 and TRBJ2-3 gives the whole variable domain AAGVIQSPRHLIKEKRETATLKCYPIPRHDTVYWYQQGPGQDPQFLISFYEKMQSDKGSIPDRFSAQQFSDYHSELNMSSLELGDSALYFCASSWCAGRTDTQYFGPGTRLTVL.

This clonotype has at least ten counts. V usage is TRBV10-3 and J usage is TRBJ2-2; 8 bases map to TRBD2. Germline V gives CDR1 ENHRY, CDR2 SYGVKD. This CDR3 comprises 15 residues. The junction had 10 bases not matched to a gene; V was cut back by 11 bases and J by 2 bases. CDR3 coding DNA: TGTGCCTCAACCGGGCTAGCGGGTAACACCGGGGAGCTGTTTTTT. Encoded protein: CASTGLAGNTGELFF.

This clonotype was seen a handful of times. The CDR3 does not end in the conserved phenylalanine or tryptophan, so this is likely a read error. The chain joins TRBV19 to TRBJ2-2, with D perhaps matching TRBD1 or TRBD2 (6 bases each). This CDR3 contains 14 residues. In germline, CDR1 is LNHDA, CDR2 SQIVND (reference sequence). Trimming took 3 bases from V and 5 from J, leaving 10 bases between them. In DNA form, the CDR3 reads TGTGCCAGTAGTATTACAGGGAGGACCGGGGAGCTGTTTCTT. Amino acid sequence: CASSITGRTGELFL.

This clonotype was detected a few times. This rearrangement joins TRBV7-2 to TRBJ1-3; D is unclear. Germline lookup yields CDR1 SGHTA and CDR2 FQGNSA. Trimming left V 3 bases short and J 0 bases short, with 6 bases between. The CDR3 consists of 14 residues. CDR3 amino acids: CASSLKASGNTIYF. The DNA of the CDR3 is TGTGCCAGCAGCTTGAAGGCCTCTGGAAACACCATATATTTT.

The chain recombines TRBV5-1 with TRBJ2-7, with TRBD1 matching 10 bases. This CDR3 is 14 amino acids long. With V trimmed by 2 bases and J by 6 bases, 5 bases remained unmatched. Germline CDR1 reads SGHRS; CDR2 reads YFSETQ. Written as DNA, the CDR3 is TGCGCCAGCAGCTTCGGGACAGGGGAGGGCGAGCAGTACTTC. Amino acid sequence: CASSFGTGEGEQYF.

As regards this clonotype: This may arise from a read error, as a much more abundant clone is one base away. The chain joins TRBV3-1 to TRBJ1-1; tentative D call: TRBD1 (5 bases). V lost 4 bases to trimming and J lost 10 bases, with 19 bases between them. The CDR3 runs 14 residues. Germline values: CDR1 LGHDT, CDR2 YNNKEL (reference sequence). CDR3 coding DNA: TGTGCCAGCAGCCCTCACCCCATGGGGCCTGGAGCTTTCTTT. Amino acids: CASSPHPMGPGAFF.

This clonotype was seen at least ten times. The V and J genes are TRBV5-1 and TRBJ2-1; D may match TRBD1 or TRBD2 (5 bases each). V was pared by 1 base and J by 6 bases, with 14 bases between. CDR3 length: 15 amino acids. CDR1 and CDR2 (germline): SGHRS, YFSETQ. Here the CDR3 DNA reads TGCGCCAGCAGCTTGTGGGGCAGCGAGGGCAATGAGCAGTTCTTC. Residues: CASSLWGSEGNEQFF. Together with reference TRBV5-1 and TRBJ2-1, the CDR3 gives the full variable domain: KAGVTQTPRYLIKTRGQQVTLSCSPISGHRSVSWYQQTPGQGLQFLFEYFSETQRNKGNFPGRFSGRQFSNSRSEMNVSTLELGDSALYLCASSLWGSEGNEQFFGPGTRLTVL.

In this sample, this clonotype turned up many times. The gene calls are TRBV5-1 and TRBJ1-3; D is ambiguous. Per germline, CDR1 SGHRS and CDR2 YFSETQ. Trimming shortened V by 4 bases and J by 1 base, and 9 bases separated the two germline ends. CDR3 length: 14 amino acids. For the CDR3, the DNA is TGCGCCAGCAGCGAGGCCGGGTCTGGAAACACCATATATTTT. Protein product: CASSEAGSGNTIYF. The whole variable domain, filled in from reference TRBV5-1 and TRBJ1-3, reads KAGVTQTPRYLIKTRGQQVTLSCSPISGHRSVSWYQQTPGQGLQFLFEYFSETQRNKGNFPGRFSGRQFSNSRSEMNVSTLELGDSALYLCASSEAGSGNTIYFGEGSWLTVV.

There are many counts of this clonotype. The rearrangement uses TRBV6-5 and TRBJ2-2; D possibly corresponds to TRBD1 (6 bases). CDR1 and CDR2 from the germline V gene are MNHEY and SVGAGI. The CDR3 contains 16 residues. Trimming pared 2 bases from V and 0 bases from J, leaving 10 bases between. The CDR3 reads CASSYAGDPNTGELFF. In nucleotides, the CDR3 is TGTGCCAGCAGTTACGCAGGGGATCCGAACACCGGGGAGCTGTTTTTT.

This clonotype was seen at least ten times. This rearrangement joins TRBV10-2 to TRBJ2-3; the D call may be TRBD1 or TRBD2 (5 bases each). The germline V and J ends were trimmed by 3 bases and 4 bases, with 17 bases remaining between them. The germline gives CDR1 WSHSY, CDR2 SAAADI. The CDR3 is 16 residues long. The CDR3 loop is CASSDPPGTPADTQYF. The CDR3 bases are TGCGCCAGCAGTGATCCCCCAGGGACCCCGGCAGATACGCAGTATTTT.

This clonotype appeared many times. The chain employs TRBV20-1 and TRBJ2-3; the D gene is possibly TRBD2 (6 bases). Germline V gene lookup returns CDR1 DFQATT and CDR2 SNEGSKA (reference sequence). The V end was cut by 7 bases, the J end by 0 bases, with 11 bases between. The CDR3 consists of 13 residues. CDR3 DNA sequence: TGCAGTGTGGACGGGGGTAGCACAGATACGCAGTATTTT. Its protein product is CSVDGGSTDTQYF.

This clonotype showed up just a few times. V is TRBV29-1 and J is TRBJ1-1; the D gene is possibly TRBD1 (5 bases). This CDR3 is built from 13 residues. The germline V gene encodes CDR1 SQVTM and CDR2 ANQGSEA. Trimming took off 8 bases at V and 5 bases at J, with 18 bases between the two ends. CDR3 sequence reads: CSTTPSEGTEAFF. In DNA, the CDR3 is TGCAGCACCACACCGTCGGAGGGGACTGAAGCTTTCTTT.

This clonotype was seen at least ten times. The rearrangement links TRBV18 to TRBJ2-2; TRBD2 is a possible D gene (6 bases). The V and J ends lost 0 bases and 4 bases respectively, with 15 bases between them. Germline V gene sequence: CDR1 KGHSH, CDR2 LQKENI. The CDR3 spans 17 residues. CDR3 in amino acids: CASSPPIAGGRTGELFF. Written as DNA, the CDR3 is TGTGCCAGCTCACCACCGATTGCCGGGGGACGCACCGGGGAGCTGTTTTTT.

This chain uses TRBV5-1 with TRBJ2-7; 10 positions match TRBD2. There are 16 residues in the CDR3. With 0 bases clipped from V and 5 bases from J, the junction kept 8 bases outside the gene matches. Germline CDR1 reads SGHRS; CDR2 reads YFSETQ. As DNA, the CDR3 is TGCGCCAGCAGCTTGGCCCTAGCGGGGGCAGTCGACGAGCAGTACTTC. Translated: CASSLALAGAVDEQYF. The variable domain in full, with the rest retrieved from reference TRBV5-1 and TRBJ2-7, is KAGVTQTPRYLIKTRGQQVTLSCSPISGHRSVSWYQQTPGQGLQFLFEYFSETQRNKGNFPGRFSGRQFSNSRSEMNVSTLELGDSALYLCASSLALAGAVDEQYFGPGTRLTVT.

This clonotype was recorded at least ten times. The V call is TRBV7-2, the J call TRBJ2-5; D possibly corresponds to TRBD1 (5 bases). The germline CDR1 and CDR2 sequences are SGHTA and FQGNSA. Between the trimmed V and J ends, which lost 4 bases and 5 bases, there was a span of 17 bases. There are 15 residues in the CDR3. The CDR3 DNA reads TGTGCCAGCAGCTCTTTGGGTGGACAAAAGGAGACCCAGTACTTC. Its protein product is CASSSLGGQKETQYF.